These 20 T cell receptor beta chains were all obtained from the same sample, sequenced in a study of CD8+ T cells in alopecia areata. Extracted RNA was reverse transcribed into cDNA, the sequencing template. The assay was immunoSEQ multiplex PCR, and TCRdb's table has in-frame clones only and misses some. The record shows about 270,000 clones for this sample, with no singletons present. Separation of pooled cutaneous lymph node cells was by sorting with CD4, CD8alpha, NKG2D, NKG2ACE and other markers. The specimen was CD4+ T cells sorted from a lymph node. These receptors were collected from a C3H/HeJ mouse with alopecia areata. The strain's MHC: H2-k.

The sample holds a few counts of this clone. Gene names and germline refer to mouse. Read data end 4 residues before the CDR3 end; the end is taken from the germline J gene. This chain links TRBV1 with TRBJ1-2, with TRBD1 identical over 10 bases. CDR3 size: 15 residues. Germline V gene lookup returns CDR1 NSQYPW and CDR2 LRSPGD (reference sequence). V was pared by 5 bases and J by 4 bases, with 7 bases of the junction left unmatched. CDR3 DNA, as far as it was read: TGCACCTGCAGTTCTCCCGGGACAGGGGCCTCC. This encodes CTCSSPGTGAS. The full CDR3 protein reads CTCSSPGTGASDYTF.

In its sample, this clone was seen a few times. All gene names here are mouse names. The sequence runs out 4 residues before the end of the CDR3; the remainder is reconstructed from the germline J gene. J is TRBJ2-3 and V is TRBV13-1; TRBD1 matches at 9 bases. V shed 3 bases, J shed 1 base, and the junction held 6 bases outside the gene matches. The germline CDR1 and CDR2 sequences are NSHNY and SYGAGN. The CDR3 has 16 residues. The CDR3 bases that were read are TGTGCCAGCAGTGGCGACCGGGACAGGGGTGCAGAA. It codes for CASSGDRDRGAE. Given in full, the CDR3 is CASSGDRDRGAETLYF.

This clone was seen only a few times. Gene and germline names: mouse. The CDR3 bases that were read are TGTGCCAGCAGTGATATCACAACA. Its protein is CASSDITT. Given in full, the CDR3 is CASSDITTEVFF. The gene calls are TRBV13-1 and TRBJ1-1; D is undetermined. The read gets to within 4 residues of the CDR3 end, and the germline J gene fills in the rest. The CDR3 loop spans 12 amino acids. Germline CDR1 reads NSHNY; CDR2 reads SYGAGN.

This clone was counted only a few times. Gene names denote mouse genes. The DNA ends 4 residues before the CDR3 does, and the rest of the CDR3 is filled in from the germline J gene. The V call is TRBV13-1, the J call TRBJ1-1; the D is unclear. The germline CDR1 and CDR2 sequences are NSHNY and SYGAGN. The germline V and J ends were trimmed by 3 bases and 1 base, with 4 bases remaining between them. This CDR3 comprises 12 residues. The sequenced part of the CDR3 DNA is TGTGCCAGCAGTGTCCTGAACACA. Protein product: CASSVLNT. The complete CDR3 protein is CASSVLNTEVFF.

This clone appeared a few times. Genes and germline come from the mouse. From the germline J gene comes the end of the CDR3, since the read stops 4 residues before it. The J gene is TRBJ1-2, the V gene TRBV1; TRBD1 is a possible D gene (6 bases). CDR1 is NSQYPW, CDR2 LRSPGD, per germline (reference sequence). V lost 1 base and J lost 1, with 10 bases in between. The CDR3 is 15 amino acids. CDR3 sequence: CTCSAGGRGNSDYTF. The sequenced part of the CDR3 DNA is TGCACCTGCAGTGCAGGAGGCAGGGGAAACTCC. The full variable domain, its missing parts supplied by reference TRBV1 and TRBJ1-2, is VTLLEQNPRWRLVPRGQAVNLRCILKNSQYPWMSWYQQDLQKQLQWLFTLRSPGDKEVKSLPGADYLATRVTDTELRLQVANMSQGRTLYCTCSAGGRGNSDYTFGSGTRLLVI.

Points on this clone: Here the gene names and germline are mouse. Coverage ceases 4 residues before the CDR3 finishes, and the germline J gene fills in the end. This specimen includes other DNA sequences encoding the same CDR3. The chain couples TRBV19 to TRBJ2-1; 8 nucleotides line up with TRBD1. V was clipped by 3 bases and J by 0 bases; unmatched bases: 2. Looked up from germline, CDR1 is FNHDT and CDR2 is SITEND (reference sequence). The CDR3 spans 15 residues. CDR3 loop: CASSTGQGNYAEQFF. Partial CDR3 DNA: TGTGCCAGCAGTACCGGACAGGGTAACTATGCT.

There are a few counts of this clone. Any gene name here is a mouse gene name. The CDR3 region is CASSQEPGTVNSDYTF. CDR3 bases read: TGTGCCAGCAGCCAAGAACCCGGGACAGTTAACTCC. J is TRBJ1-2 and V is TRBV5, with 7 bases fitting TRBD1. With the read ending 4 residues before the CDR3 end, the germline J gene is used to fill in that end. Germline loops: CDR1 LGHNA, CDR2 YNLKQL (reference sequence). The CDR3 is made up of 16 amino acids. The trim removed 0 bases at V and 2 bases at J, leaving 6 bases unmatched.

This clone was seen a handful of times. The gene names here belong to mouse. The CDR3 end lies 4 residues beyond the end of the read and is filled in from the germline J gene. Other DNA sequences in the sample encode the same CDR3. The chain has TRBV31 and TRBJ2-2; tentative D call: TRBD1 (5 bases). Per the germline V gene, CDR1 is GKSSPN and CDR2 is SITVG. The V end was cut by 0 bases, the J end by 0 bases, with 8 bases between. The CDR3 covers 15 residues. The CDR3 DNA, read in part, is TGTGCCTGGAGTCTAAGGGGTGCAAACACCGGG. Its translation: CAWSLRGANTG. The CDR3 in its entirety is CAWSLRGANTGQLYF.

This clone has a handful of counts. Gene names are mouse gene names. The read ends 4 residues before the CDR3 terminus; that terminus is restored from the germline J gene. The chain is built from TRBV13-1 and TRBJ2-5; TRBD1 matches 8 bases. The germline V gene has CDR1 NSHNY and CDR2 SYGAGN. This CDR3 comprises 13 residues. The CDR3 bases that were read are TGTGCCAGCAGCACGACAGGGGAGGAC. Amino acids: CASSTTGED. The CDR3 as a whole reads CASSTTGEDTQYF.

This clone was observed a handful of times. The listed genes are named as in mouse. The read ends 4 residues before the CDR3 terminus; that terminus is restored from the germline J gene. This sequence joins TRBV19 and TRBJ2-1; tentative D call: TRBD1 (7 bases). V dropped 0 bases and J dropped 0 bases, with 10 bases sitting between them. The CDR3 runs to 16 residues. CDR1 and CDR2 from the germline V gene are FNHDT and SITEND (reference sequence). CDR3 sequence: CASSIAGDSNYAEQFF. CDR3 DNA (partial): TGTGCCAGCAGTATAGCTGGGGACAGTAACTATGCT.

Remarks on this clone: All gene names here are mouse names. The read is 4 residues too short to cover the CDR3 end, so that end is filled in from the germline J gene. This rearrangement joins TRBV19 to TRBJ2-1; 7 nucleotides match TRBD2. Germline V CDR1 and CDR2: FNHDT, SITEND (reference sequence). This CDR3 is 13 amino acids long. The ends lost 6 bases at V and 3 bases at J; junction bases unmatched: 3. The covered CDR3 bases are TGTGCCAGCACCAGACTGGGCTATGCT. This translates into CASTRLGYA. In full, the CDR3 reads CASTRLGYAEQFF.

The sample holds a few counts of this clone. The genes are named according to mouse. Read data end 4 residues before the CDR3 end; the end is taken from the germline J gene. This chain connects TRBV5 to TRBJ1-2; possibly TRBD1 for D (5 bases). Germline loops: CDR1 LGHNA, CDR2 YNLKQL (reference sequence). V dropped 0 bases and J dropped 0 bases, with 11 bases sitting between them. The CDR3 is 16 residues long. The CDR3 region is CASSQESQGANSDYTF. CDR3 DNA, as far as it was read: TGTGCCAGCAGCCAAGAGAGCCAGGGAGCAAACTCC.

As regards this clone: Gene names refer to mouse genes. The covered CDR3 bases are TGTGCCAGCAGGAGCGGGACTGGGGTCTCCTAT. It yields the protein CASRSGTGVSY. The entire CDR3 protein is CASRSGTGVSYEQYF. The chain links TRBV13-1 to TRBJ2-7; 10 bases align to TRBD2. Read sequence stops 4 residues before the CDR3 end, and the germline J gene provides the missing end. Germline assignment: CDR1 NSHNY and CDR2 SYGAGN. With V trimmed by 5 bases and J by 0 bases, 5 bases remained unmatched. The CDR3 sequence is 15 residues long.

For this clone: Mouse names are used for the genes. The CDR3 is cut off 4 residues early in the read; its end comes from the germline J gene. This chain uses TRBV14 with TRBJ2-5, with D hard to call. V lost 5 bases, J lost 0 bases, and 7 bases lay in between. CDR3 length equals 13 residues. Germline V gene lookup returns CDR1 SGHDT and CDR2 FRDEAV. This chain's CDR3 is CASRHLNQDTQYF. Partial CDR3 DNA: TGTGCCAGCAGACACCTTAACCAAGAC.

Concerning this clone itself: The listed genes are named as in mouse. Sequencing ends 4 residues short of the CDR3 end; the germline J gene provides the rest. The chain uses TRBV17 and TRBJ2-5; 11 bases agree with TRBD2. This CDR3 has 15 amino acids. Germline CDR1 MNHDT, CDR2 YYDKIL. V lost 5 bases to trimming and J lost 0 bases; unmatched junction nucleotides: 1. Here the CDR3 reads CASSGTGGNQDTQYF. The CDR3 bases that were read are TGTGCTAGCAGTGGGACTGGGGGTAACCAAGAC.

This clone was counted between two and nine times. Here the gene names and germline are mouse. CDR3 sequence reads: CASRQGVGQDTQYF. CDR3 DNA, as far as it was read: TGTGCCAGCAGACAGGGGGTCGGCCAAGAC. This chain links TRBV19 with TRBJ2-5; 8 positions agree with TRBD1. From the germline J gene comes the end of the CDR3, since the read stops 4 residues before it. The CDR3 consists of 14 residues. V shed 5 bases and J 2 bases; nucleotides not matched to a gene: 4. Germline V CDR1 and CDR2: FNHDT, SITEND (reference sequence). Based on the CDR3 plus reference TRBV19 and TRBJ2-5, the full variable domain is GGIITQTPKFLIGQEGQKLTLKCQQNFNHDTMYWYRQDSGKGLRLIYYSITENDLQKGDLSEGYDASREKKSSFSLTVTSAQKNEMAVFLCASRQGVGQDTQYFGPGTRLLVL.

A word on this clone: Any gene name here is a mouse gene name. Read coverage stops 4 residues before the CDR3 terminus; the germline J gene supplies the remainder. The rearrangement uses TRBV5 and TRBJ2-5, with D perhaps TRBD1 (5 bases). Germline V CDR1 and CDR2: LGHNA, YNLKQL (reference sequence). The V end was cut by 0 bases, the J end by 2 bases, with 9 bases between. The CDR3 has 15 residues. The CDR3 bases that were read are TGTGCCAGCAGCCAAGAAAGCAGGGTCCAAGAC. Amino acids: CASSQESRVQD. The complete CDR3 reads CASSQESRVQDTQYF.

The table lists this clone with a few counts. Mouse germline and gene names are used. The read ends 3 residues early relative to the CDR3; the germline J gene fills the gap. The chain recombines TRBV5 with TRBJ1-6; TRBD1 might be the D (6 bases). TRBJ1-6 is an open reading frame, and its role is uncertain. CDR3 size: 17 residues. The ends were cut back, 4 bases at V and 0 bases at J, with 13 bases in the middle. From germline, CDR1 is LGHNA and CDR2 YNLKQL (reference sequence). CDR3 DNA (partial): TGTGCCAGCAGCCCCCAACAGGGTTATTCCTATAATTCGCCC. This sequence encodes CASSPQQGYSYNSP. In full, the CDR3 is CASSPQQGYSYNSPLYF.

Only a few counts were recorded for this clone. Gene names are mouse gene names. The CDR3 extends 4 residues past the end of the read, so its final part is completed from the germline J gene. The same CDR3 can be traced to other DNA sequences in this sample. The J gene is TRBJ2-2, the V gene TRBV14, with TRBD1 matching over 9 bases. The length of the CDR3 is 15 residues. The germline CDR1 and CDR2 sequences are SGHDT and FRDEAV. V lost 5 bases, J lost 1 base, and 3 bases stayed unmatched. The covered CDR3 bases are TGTGCCAGCAGCCCGACAGGGGGAAACACCGGG. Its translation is CASSPTGGNTG. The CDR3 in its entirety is CASSPTGGNTGQLYF.

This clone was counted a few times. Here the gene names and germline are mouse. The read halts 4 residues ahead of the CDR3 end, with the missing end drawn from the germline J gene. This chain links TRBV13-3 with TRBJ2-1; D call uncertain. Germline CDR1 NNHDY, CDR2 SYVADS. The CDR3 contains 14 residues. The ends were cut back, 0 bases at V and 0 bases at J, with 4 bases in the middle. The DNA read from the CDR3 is TGTGCCAGCAGTGATGCTTATAACTATGCT. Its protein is CASSDAYNYA. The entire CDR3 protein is CASSDAYNYAEQFF.